This T cell receptor (beta chain) was captured in a study of identical twins. Overall study findings and caveats: The degree of excess twin sharing was weaker in beta out-of-frame sequences.

This clonotype was counted only a few times. Its antigen is still unknown. MiXCR, applied by TCRdb to the 5' RACE reads, yields one record per CDR3 protein. Among 500,000 to 550,000 distinct CDR3 sequences listed, 20% to 25% were seen once. These data also formed part of another study, on yellow fever vaccine responses in identical twins.

The receptor was derived from a woman between 18 and 29 years old in good health. The source material was CD4+ T cells sorted from blood.

The CDR3 nucleotides read TGTGCCAGCAGTTTTAGGGACAGAGACACTGAAGCTTTCTTT. Residues: CASSFRDRDTEAFF. The chain has TRBV6-5 and TRBJ1-1; 7 bases line up with TRBD1. Germline V gives CDR1 MNHEY, CDR2 SVGAGI. CDR3 length: 14 residues. Trimming removed 4 bases from V and 3 bases from J; junction bases left unmatched: 5.